The entry below describes one T cell receptor beta chain. Its specificity is not known. Libraries were prepared by immunoSEQ multiplex PCR; TCRdb keeps only in-frame clonotypes and omits some of them. This sample has more than 150,000 clones, with 88% found just once. The CDR3 is 14 residues long. Germline V CDR1 and CDR2: SGHVS, FQNEAQ. V was pared by 2 bases and J by 1 base, with 8 bases between. The data derive from a study of T cell responses to AZD1222 COVID-19 vaccine. Findings and limits, study-wide: Spike-specific TCR repertoires showed rising breadth and depth after two AZD1222 doses.

This sample comprised peripheral blood, obtained after recovery from COVID-19. This clonotype originated in an adult who had recovered from COVID-19. The chain is built from TRBV7-8 and TRBJ2-5, with a tentative D call TRBD2 (5 bases). CDR3 coding DNA: TGTGCCAGCAGCTTAACGGGGATCCAAGAGACCCAGTACTTC. Protein sequence: CASSLTGIQETQYF.